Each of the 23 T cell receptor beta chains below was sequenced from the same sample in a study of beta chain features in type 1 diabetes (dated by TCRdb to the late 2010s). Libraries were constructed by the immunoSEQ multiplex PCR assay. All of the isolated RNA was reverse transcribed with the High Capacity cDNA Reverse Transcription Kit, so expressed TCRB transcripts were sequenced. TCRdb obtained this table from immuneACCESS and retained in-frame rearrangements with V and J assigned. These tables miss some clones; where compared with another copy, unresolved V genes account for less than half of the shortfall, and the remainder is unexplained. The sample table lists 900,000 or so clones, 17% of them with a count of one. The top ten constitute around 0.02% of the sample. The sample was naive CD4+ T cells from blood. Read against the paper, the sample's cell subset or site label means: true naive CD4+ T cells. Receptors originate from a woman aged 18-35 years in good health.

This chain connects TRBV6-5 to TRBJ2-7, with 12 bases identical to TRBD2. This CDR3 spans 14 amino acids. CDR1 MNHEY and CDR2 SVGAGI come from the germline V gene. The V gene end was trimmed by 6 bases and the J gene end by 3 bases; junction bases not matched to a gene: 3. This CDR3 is CASRTSGSFYEQYF. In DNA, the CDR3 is TGTGCCAGCAGGACTAGCGGGAGTTTCTACGAGCAGTACTTC.

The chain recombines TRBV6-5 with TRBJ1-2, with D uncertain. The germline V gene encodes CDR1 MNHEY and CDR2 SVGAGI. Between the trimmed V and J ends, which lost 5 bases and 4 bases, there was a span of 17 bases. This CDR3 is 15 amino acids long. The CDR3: CASSVGNPGPYGYTF. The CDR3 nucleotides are TGTGCCAGCAGTGTAGGGAACCCAGGACCCTATGGCTACACCTTC.

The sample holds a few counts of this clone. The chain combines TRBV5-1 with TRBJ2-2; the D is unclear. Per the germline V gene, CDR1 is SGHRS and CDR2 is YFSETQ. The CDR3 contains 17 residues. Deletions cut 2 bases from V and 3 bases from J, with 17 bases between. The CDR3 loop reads CASSLGSRLEYTGELFF. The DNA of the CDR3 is TGCGCCAGCAGCTTAGGCTCTCGGCTGGAATACACCGGGGAGCTGTTTTTT.

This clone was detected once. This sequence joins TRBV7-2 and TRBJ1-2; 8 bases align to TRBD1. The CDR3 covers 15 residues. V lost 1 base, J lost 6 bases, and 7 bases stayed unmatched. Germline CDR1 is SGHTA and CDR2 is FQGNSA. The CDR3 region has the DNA TGTGCCAGCAGCTTAGGACAGGGGATCCCTGATGGCTACACCTTC. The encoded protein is CASSLGQGIPDGYTF. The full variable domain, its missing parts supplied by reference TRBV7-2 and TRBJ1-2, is GAGVSQSPSNKVTEKGKDVELRCDPISGHTALYWYRQSLGQGLEFLIYFQGNSAPDKSGLPSDRFSAERTGGSVSTLTIQRTQQEDSAVYLCASSLGQGIPDGYTFGSGTRLTVV.

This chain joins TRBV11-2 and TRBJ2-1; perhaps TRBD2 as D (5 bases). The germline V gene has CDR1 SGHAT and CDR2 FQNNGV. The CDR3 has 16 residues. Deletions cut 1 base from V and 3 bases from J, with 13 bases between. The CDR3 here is CASSLGEGRYYNEQFF. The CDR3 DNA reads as TGTGCCAGCAGCTTAGGTGAGGGTCGTTACTACAATGAGCAGTTCTTC. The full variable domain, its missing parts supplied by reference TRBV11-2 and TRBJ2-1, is EAGVAQSPRYKIIEKRQSVAFWCNPISGHATLYWYQQILGQGPKLLIQFQNNGVVDDSQLPKDRFSAERLKGVDSTLKIQPAKLEDSAVYLCASSLGEGRYYNEQFFGPGTRLTVL.

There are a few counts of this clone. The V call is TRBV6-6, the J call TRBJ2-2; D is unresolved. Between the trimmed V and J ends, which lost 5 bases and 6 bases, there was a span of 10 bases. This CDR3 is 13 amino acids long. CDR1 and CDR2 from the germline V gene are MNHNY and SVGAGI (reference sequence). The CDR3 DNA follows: TGTGCCAGCAGTCGGCAGGCTCCCGGGGAGCTGTTTTTT. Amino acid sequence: CASSRQAPGELFF.

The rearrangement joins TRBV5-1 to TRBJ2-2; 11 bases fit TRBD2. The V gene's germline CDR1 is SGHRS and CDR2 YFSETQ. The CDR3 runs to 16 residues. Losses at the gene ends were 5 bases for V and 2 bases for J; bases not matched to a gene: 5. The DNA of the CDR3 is TGCGCCAGCAGTTCGACTAGCGGGGTTAACACCGGGGAGCTGTTTTTT. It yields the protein CASSSTSGVNTGELFF.

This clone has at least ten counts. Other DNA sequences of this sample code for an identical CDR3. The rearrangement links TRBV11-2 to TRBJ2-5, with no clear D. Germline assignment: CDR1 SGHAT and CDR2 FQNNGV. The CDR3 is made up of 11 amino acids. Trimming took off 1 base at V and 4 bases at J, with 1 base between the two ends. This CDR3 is CASSLGETQYF. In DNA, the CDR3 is TGTGCCAGCAGCTTAGGAGAGACCCAGTACTTC.

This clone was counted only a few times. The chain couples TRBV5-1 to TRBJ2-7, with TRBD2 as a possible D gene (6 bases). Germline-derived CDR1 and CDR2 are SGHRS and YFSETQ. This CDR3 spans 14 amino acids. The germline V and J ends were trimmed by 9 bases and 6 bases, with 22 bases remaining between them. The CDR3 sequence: CATSGSGGNSEQYF. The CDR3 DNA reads TGCGCCACCTCAGGGTCGGGCGGGAACAGCGAGCAGTACTTC.

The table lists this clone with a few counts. This CDR3 is CASSEPRAGGAKNIQYF. The CDR3 coding sequence is TGTGCCAGCAGTGAACCGAGGGCAGGGGGAGCCAAAAACATTCAGTACTTC. The J gene is TRBJ2-4, the V gene TRBV25-1, with 7 bases that match TRBD1. Germline CDR1 reads MGHDK; CDR2 reads SYGVNS. Trimming at V came to 2 bases and at J to 0 bases, leaving 7 bases not matched to a gene. This CDR3 region has 17 residues.

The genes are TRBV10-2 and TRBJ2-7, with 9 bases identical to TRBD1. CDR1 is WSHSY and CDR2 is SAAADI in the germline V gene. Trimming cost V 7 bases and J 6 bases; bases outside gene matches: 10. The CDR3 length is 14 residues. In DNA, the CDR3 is TGCGCCAGCAAAAAAACCGGGACAGGGCCCGAGCAGTACTTC. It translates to CASKKTGTGPEQYF.

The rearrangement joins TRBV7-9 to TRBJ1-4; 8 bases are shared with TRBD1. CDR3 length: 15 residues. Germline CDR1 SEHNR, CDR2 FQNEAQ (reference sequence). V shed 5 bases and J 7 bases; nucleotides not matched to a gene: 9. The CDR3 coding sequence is TGTGCCAGCAGCCCCGCCGACAGGGGAGGTGAAAAACTGTTTTTT. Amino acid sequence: CASSPADRGGEKLFF.

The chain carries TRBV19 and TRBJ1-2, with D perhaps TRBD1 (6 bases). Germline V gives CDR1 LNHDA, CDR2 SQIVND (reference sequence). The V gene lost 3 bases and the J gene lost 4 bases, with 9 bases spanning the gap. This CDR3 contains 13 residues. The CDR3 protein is CASSMPGAYGYTF. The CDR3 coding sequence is TGTGCCAGTAGTATGCCAGGGGCCTATGGCTACACCTTC.

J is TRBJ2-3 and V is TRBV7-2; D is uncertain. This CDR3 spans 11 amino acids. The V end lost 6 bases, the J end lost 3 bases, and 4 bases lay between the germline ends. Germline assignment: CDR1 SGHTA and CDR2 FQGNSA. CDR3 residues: CASRTTDTQYF. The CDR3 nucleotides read TGTGCCAGCAGGACGACAGATACGCAGTATTTT.

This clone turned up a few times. This CDR3 reads CASSRETGPYEQYF. The CDR3 DNA follows: TGTGCCAGCAGCCGAGAAACAGGCCCCTACGAGCAGTACTTC. The chain is built from TRBV14 and TRBJ2-7, with D tentatively TRBD1 (5 bases). The length of the CDR3 is 14 residues. The V end was cut by 4 bases, the J end by 2 bases, with 12 bases between. Germline CDR1 reads SGHDN; CDR2 reads FVKESK.

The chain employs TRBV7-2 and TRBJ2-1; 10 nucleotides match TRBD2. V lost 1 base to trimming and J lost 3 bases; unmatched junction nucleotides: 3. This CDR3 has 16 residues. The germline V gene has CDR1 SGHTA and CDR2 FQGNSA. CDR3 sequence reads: CASSLVWTSGYNEQFF. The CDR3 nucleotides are TGTGCCAGCAGCTTAGTTTGGACTAGCGGCTACAATGAGCAGTTCTTC.

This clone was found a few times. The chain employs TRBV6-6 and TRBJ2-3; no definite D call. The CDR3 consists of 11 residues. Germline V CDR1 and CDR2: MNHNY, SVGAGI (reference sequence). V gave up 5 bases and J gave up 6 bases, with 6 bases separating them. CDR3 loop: CASSGRDTQYF. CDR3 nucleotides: TGTGCCAGCAGTGGCCGCGATACGCAGTATTTT.

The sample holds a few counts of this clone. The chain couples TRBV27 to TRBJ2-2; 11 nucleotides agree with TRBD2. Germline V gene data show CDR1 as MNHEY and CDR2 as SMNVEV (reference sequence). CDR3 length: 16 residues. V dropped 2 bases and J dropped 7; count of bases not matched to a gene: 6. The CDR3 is CASSLTSGSGDGELFF. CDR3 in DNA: TGTGCCAGCAGTTTAACTAGCGGGAGTGGTGACGGGGAGCTGTTTTTT.

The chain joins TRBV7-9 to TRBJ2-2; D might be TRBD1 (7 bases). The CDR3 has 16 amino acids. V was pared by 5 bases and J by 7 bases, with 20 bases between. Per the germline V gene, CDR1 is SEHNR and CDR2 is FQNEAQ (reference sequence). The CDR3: CASSPRDSGRSGELFF. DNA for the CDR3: TGTGCCAGCAGCCCCCGGGACAGCGGGCGTAGCGGGGAGCTGTTTTTT.

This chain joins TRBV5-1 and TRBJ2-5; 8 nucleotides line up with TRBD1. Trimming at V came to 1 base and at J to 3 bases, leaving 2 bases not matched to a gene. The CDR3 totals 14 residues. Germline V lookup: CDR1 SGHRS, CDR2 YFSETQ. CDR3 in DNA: TGCGCCAGCAGCTTGCAGACAGGGGAAGAGACCCAGTACTTC. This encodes CASSLQTGEETQYF.

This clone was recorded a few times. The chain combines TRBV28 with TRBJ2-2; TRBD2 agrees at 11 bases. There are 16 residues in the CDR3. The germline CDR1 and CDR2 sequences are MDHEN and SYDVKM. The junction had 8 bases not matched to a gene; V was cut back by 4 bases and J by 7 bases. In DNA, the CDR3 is TGTGCCAGCAGTTCCGCACTAGCGGGAGCGAACGGGGAGCTGTTTTTT. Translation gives CASSSALAGANGELFF.

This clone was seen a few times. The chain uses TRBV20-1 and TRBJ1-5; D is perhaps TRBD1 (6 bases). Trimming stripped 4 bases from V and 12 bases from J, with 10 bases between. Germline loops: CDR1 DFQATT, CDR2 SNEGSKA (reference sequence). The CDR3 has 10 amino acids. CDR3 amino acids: CSAKKQGQHF. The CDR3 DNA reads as TGCAGTGCTAAAAAACAGGGCCAGCATTTT.

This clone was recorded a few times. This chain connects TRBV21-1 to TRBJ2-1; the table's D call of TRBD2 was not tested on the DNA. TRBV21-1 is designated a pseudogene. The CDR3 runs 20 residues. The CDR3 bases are TGTGCCAGCAGCGAAAGGATCTTAGCGGGATCACCCAGCTCCTACAATGAGCAGTTCTTC. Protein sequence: CASSERILAGSPSSYNEQFF.